Listed here are 32 T cell receptor beta chains from one sample, sequenced in a study of untreated major depressive disorder. Clones were read by immunoSEQ multiplex PCR, and TCRdb kept only the in-frame ones, dropping some. The sample lists about 15,000 clones, about 93% seen once, with more than 0.75% in the top ten. Whole-study findings and limits: TRBV05-01 (Vbeta 5.1) usage was higher in CD4+ T cells of depressed patients than controls.

The antigens these receptors bind are not known. Sequencing was carried out using CD4+ T cells from PBMCs. The receptors derive from a man aged 30-40 years with major depressive disorder.

The V gene is TRBV11-3, the J gene TRBJ2-1; tentatively, D is TRBD2 (6 bases). Germline-derived CDR1 and CDR2 are SGHNT and YENEEA. CDR3 length equals 14 residues. Trimming removed 5 bases at V and 10 bases at J, with 18 bases between. The CDR3 loop is CASSPGGTAREQFF. CDR3 nucleotide sequence: TGTGCCAGCAGCCCCGGGGGTACGGCCCGCGAGCAGTTCTTC.

The rearrangement links TRBV5-4 to TRBJ2-5, with TRBD1 matching over 12 bases. CDR3 length equals 15 residues. Germline values: CDR1 SGHNT, CDR2 YYREEE (reference sequence). With V trimmed by 4 bases and J by 5 bases, 6 bases remained unmatched. CDR3 loop: CASSNPGTGGETQYF. CDR3 DNA sequence: TGTGCCAGCAGCAACCCCGGGACAGGGGGCGAGACCCAGTACTTC.

The V call is TRBV19, the J call TRBJ1-2; D not certain. Trimming left V 5 bases short and J 5 bases short, with 15 bases between. In germline, CDR1 is LNHDA, CDR2 SQIVND (reference sequence). CDR3 size: 14 residues. The CDR3, as DNA: TGTGCCAGTAGTCCCGTTTTGTGGAATTATGGCTACACCTTC. Translating it yields CASSPVLWNYGYTF.

DNA for the CDR3: TGTGCCAGCAGCTCCCGGTTGGGGGGGAACACCGGGGAGCTGTTTTTT. Translating gives CASSSRLGGNTGELFF. This chain links TRBV9 with TRBJ2-2; D is perhaps TRBD2 (6 bases). CDR1 SGDLS and CDR2 YYNGEE come from the germline V gene. The CDR3 spans 16 residues. Trimming left V 4 bases short and J 1 base short, with 14 bases between.

The chain combines TRBV7-2 with TRBJ2-7, with a weak D call TRBD1 (5 bases). CDR3 length: 12 residues. Germline V gene sequence: CDR1 SGHTA, CDR2 FQGNSA. Trimming removed 6 bases from V and 3 bases from J, with 9 bases in between. CDR3 sequence (DNA): TGTGCCAGCAGGGGCGACAGCTACGAGCAGTACTTC. This sequence encodes CASRGDSYEQYF.

The chain uses TRBV5-1 and TRBJ1-6, with 10 nucleotides matching TRBD1. The trim removed 0 bases at V and 9 bases at J, leaving 3 bases unmatched. Germline V gives CDR1 SGHRS, CDR2 YFSETQ. The CDR3 consists of 15 residues. CDR3 amino acids: CASSLGGQGSSPLHF. The DNA of the CDR3 is TGCGCCAGCAGCTTGGGGGGACAGGGGAGTTCACCCCTCCACTTT.

The CDR3 nucleotides read TGTGCCAGCAGTATAGGCGTCTCTGGGGCCAACGTCCTGACTTTC. It is translated as CASSIGVSGANVLTF. The rearrangement joins TRBV25-1 to TRBJ2-6; the D is unclear. CDR3 length: 15 amino acids. CDR1 MGHDK and CDR2 SYGVNS come from the germline V gene. Trimming stripped 5 bases from V and 0 bases from J, with 8 bases between.

The chain carries TRBV4-2 and TRBJ1-2; tentative D call: TRBD1 (6 bases). Deletions cut 1 base from V and 4 bases from J, with 16 bases between. The germline CDR1 and CDR2 sequences are LGHNA and YNFKEQ. The CDR3 totals 16 residues. CDR3 sequence (DNA): TGTGCCAGCAGCCAAGTTCGGGCTACAGGGTCCTATGGCTACACCTTC. As protein: CASSQVRATGSYGYTF.

This clone was recorded only once. The chain employs TRBV5-1 and TRBJ1-2, with TRBD1 as a possible D gene (6 bases). V lost 1 base and J lost 5, with 15 bases in between. The CDR3 is made up of 15 amino acids. Germline V gene sequence: CDR1 SGHRS, CDR2 YFSETQ. The CDR3 DNA follows: TGCGCCAGCAGCTTGTTGGGGGCCATGCCATATGGCTACACCTTC. Its translation: CASSLLGAMPYGYTF.

The chain carries TRBV6-1 and TRBJ1-2; D remains unclear. The germline gives CDR1 MNHNS, CDR2 SASEGT. The CDR3 covers 17 residues. V was clipped by 4 bases and J by 3 bases, with 21 bases between them. This CDR3 reads CASSAPPGSAGYYGYTF. The CDR3 DNA follows: TGTGCCAGCAGTGCCCCCCCGGGTAGCGCGGGATACTATGGCTACACCTTC.

The CDR3 DNA sequence: TGCAGTGCTAGGGATGGTTTGCGCTACACCTTC. Its protein product is CSARDGLRYTF. The chain recombines TRBV20-1 with TRBJ1-2; D remains ambiguous. The germline V and J ends were trimmed by 3 bases and 9 bases, with 11 bases remaining between them. The length of the CDR3 is 11 residues. Germline V lookup: CDR1 DFQATT, CDR2 SNEGSKA (reference sequence).

This chain joins TRBV9 and TRBJ1-1; 9 bases agree with TRBD1. The CDR3 consists of 15 residues. Germline lookup yields CDR1 SGDLS and CDR2 YYNGEE. V trimming: 3 bases; J trimming: 1 base; junction bases outside the gene matches: 4. The CDR3 DNA reads TGTGCCAGCAGCGCAGCGGGACAGGGGAACACTGAAGCTTTCTTT. This codes for CASSAAGQGNTEAFF.

The chain combines TRBV9 with TRBJ1-4; D is unclear. Germline CDR1 reads SGDLS; CDR2 reads YYNGEE. The CDR3 contains 13 residues. The ends were cut back, 0 bases at V and 5 bases at J, with 5 bases in the middle. In DNA, the CDR3 is TGTGCCAGCAGCGTAGGCCCGAATGAAAAACTGTTTTTT. As protein: CASSVGPNEKLFF.

This clone came up once. The chain couples TRBV5-1 to TRBJ2-3, with D hard to call. V lost 0 bases and J lost 9, with 14 bases in between. This CDR3 is built from 14 residues. Germline loops: CDR1 SGHRS, CDR2 YFSETQ. The DNA for the CDR3 is TGCGCCAGCAGCTTGGCCCGGCCTCCACGCACGCAGTATTTT. Residues: CASSLARPPRTQYF.

The chain carries TRBV2 and TRBJ1-4; no firm D call. Germline assignment: CDR1 SNHLY and CDR2 FYNNEI. This CDR3 is 11 amino acids long. Trimming left V 8 bases short and J 15 bases short, with 16 bases between. CDR3 coding DNA: TGTGCCAGCGGTTCTGCCTGGGTGGTGTTTTTT. This gives the protein CASGSAWVVFF.

The chain combines TRBV2 with TRBJ1-4; D not resolved. Looked up from germline, CDR1 is SNHLY and CDR2 is FYNNEI. This CDR3 comprises 13 residues. The V and J ends lost 4 bases and 4 bases respectively, with 7 bases between them. The CDR3 loop reads CASSGVGNEKLFF. CDR3 DNA: TGTGCCAGCAGTGGGGTTGGTAATGAAAAACTGTTTTTT. The full variable domain, rest sourced from reference TRBV2 and TRBJ1-4, is EPEVTQTPSHQVTQMGQEVILRCVPISNHLYFYWYRQILGQKVEFLVSFYNNEISEKSEIFDDQFSVERPDGSNFTLKIRSTKLEDSAMYFCASSGVGNEKLFFGSGTQLSVL.

This clone was counted between two and nine times. The rearrangement joins TRBV7-3 to TRBJ1-1; 10 bases are shared with TRBD1. CDR3 length: 13 residues. Germline V CDR1 and CDR2: SGHTA, FQGTGA. The J segment lost 6 bases and the V segment lost 3 bases, leaving 1 base of the junction unmatched. In nucleotides, the CDR3 is TGTGCCAGCAGCTTTGGGACAGGGGCTGAAGCTTTCTTT. It specifies CASSFGTGAEAFF. The entire variable domain, with the rest obtained from reference TRBV7-3 and TRBJ1-1, is as follows: GAGVSQTPSNKVTEKGKYVELRCDPISGHTALYWYRQSLGQGPEFLIYFQGTGAADDSGLPNDRFFAVRPEGSVSTLKIQRTERGDSAVYLCASSFGTGAEAFFGQGTRLTVV.

J is TRBJ2-7 and V is TRBV4-2; 10 bases line up with TRBD2. This CDR3 is built from 19 residues. The germline gives CDR1 LGHNA, CDR2 YNFKEQ. J gave up 2 bases and V 4 bases, and 17 bases lay outside the gene matches. As DNA, the CDR3 is TGTGCCAGCAGCCGACTTAGCGGGGGGTTCGGTCAACAAACCTACGAGCAGTACTTC. It translates to CASSRLSGGFGQQTYEQYF.

The CDR3: CASRGLLAGGDNEQFF. CDR3 nucleotide sequence: TGTGCCAGCAGGGGGCTCCTAGCGGGGGGTGACAATGAGCAGTTCTTC. The chain carries TRBV27 and TRBJ2-1; 11 bases agree with TRBD2. The CDR3 length is 16 residues. With 6 bases clipped from V and 5 bases from J, the junction kept 9 bases outside the gene matches. CDR1 MNHEY and CDR2 SMNVEV come from the germline V gene (reference sequence).

This chain uses TRBV5-1 with TRBJ2-7; D is unclear. Germline lookup yields CDR1 SGHRS and CDR2 YFSETQ. Deletions cut 4 bases from V and 4 bases from J, with 6 bases between. The CDR3 spans 11 residues. CDR3 residues: CASSEHYEQYF. The CDR3 nucleotides read TGCGCCAGCAGCGAACATTACGAGCAGTACTTC.

This clone was counted a single time. The chain carries TRBV5-4 and TRBJ2-1, with 11 nucleotides matching TRBD1. This CDR3 is 16 amino acids long. V lost 7 bases to trimming and J lost 6 bases; unmatched junction nucleotides: 12. CDR1 is SGHNT and CDR2 is YYREEE in the germline V gene (reference sequence). CDR3 DNA: TGTGCCAGCTCCGTGCCCCCGGGACAGGGGGTCAATGAGCAGTTCTTC. Translation: CASSVPPGQGVNEQFF.

This chain links TRBV7-3 with TRBJ2-2, with D tentatively TRBD1 or TRBD2 (5 bases each). V was clipped by 4 bases and J by 5 bases, with 11 bases between them. The CDR3 runs to 14 residues. Per germline, CDR1 SGHTA and CDR2 FQGTGA. The CDR3 DNA reads as TGTGCCAGCAGCTCAACGGGGCCGACCGGGGAGCTGTTTTTT. This translates into CASSSTGPTGELFF.

The rearrangement joins TRBV6-5 to TRBJ2-7, with 10 bases identical to TRBD1. Germline assignment: CDR1 MNHEY and CDR2 SVGAGI. This CDR3 spans 15 amino acids. Unmatched junction bases numbered 9, after V lost 7 bases and J lost 3 bases. CDR3 sequence (DNA): TGTGCCAGCAACGACCGGGACAGGGGAAACTACGAGCAGTACTTC. Protein sequence: CASNDRDRGNYEQYF.

The rearrangement uses TRBV5-1 and TRBJ1-4; D is ambiguous. CDR3 size: 16 residues. The germline CDR1 and CDR2 sequences are SGHRS and YFSETQ. V was clipped by 4 bases and J by 3 bases, with 16 bases between them. CDR3 protein: CASSAGRLNPNEKLFF. The DNA for the CDR3 is TGCGCCAGCAGCGCGGGCCGCCTGAACCCTAATGAAAAACTGTTTTTT.

The chain employs TRBV7-9 and TRBJ2-3; no clear D gene. Germline V gene sequence: CDR1 SEHNR, CDR2 FQNEAQ (reference sequence). Trimming stripped 4 bases from V and 6 bases from J, with 17 bases between. This CDR3 spans 15 amino acids. CDR3 sequence reads: CASSSELPAGDTQYF. The DNA for the CDR3 is TGTGCCAGCAGCTCGGAACTACCGGCTGGGGATACGCAGTATTTT.

A single count supports this clone. J is TRBJ2-3 and V is TRBV5-4; TRBD2 might be the D (6 bases). This CDR3 is built from 14 residues. CDR1 SGHNT and CDR2 YYREEE come from the germline V gene (reference sequence). Trimming removed 4 bases from V and 6 bases from J, with 15 bases in between. In DNA, the CDR3 is TGTGCCAGCAGCGTCACGGGGGTAGCGGATACGCAGTATTTT. This codes for CASSVTGVADTQYF.

The rearrangement uses TRBV2 and TRBJ2-7, with TRBD2 matching over 13 bases. With 7 bases clipped from V and 3 bases from J, the junction kept 9 bases outside the gene matches. The V gene's germline CDR1 is SNHLY and CDR2 FYNNEI. The CDR3 is made up of 16 amino acids. The CDR3 is CASTHLLAGGIYEQYF. Written as DNA, the CDR3 is TGTGCCAGCACCCATCTACTAGCGGGGGGGATCTACGAGCAGTACTTC.

V gene TRBV7-3 combines with J gene TRBJ1-1; TRBD1 is a possible D gene (5 bases). The germline V gene has CDR1 SGHTA and CDR2 FQGTGA. V was pared by 5 bases and J by 4 bases, with 11 bases between. The CDR3 runs 13 residues. CDR3 region: CASSPGGITEAFF. CDR3 nucleotide sequence: TGTGCCAGCAGCCCCGGGGGGATCACTGAAGCTTTCTTT.

V gene TRBV28 combines with J gene TRBJ2-3; a possible D gene is TRBD1 (5 bases). The V gene lost 10 bases and the J gene lost 0 bases, with 14 bases spanning the gap. This CDR3 is built from 14 residues. Germline lookup yields CDR1 MDHEN and CDR2 SYDVKM. The CDR3 DNA sequence: TGTGCCATTCGATTGGGGCTTAGCACAGATACGCAGTATTTT. Translating gives CAIRLGLSTDTQYF. Full variable domain (rest looked up from reference TRBV28 and TRBJ2-3): DVKVTQSSRYLVKRTGEKVFLECVQDMDHENMFWYRQDPGLGLRLIYFSYDVKMKEKGDIPEGYSVSREKKERFSLILESASTNQTSMYLCAIRLGLSTDTQYFGPGTRLTVL.

V usage is TRBV7-3 and J usage is TRBJ2-2; weak D call: TRBD1 (6 bases). Germline V gene lookup returns CDR1 SGHTA and CDR2 FQGTGA. The V gene lost 5 bases and the J gene lost 1 base, with 8 bases spanning the gap. The CDR3 covers 14 residues. This chain's CDR3 is CASSLDRNTGELFF. The CDR3 nucleotides read TGTGCCAGCAGCCTGGACAGGAACACCGGGGAGCTGTTTTTT. Looking up the rest from reference TRBV7-3 and TRBJ2-2 gives the full variable domain: GAGVSQTPSNKVTEKGKYVELRCDPISGHTALYWYRQSLGQGPEFLIYFQGTGAADDSGLPNDRFFAVRPEGSVSTLKIQRTERGDSAVYLCASSLDRNTGELFFGEGSRLTVL.

This sequence joins TRBV7-9 and TRBJ1-1; D is unclear. Germline assignment: CDR1 SEHNR and CDR2 FQNEAQ (reference sequence). Between the trimmed V and J ends, which lost 5 bases and 0 bases, there was a span of 16 bases. The CDR3 has 16 residues. CDR3 nucleotides: TGTGCCAGCAGCCCAGCCCCCTTAGGAATGAACACTGAAGCTTTCTTT. It codes for CASSPAPLGMNTEAFF.

V usage is TRBV9 and J usage is TRBJ2-7, with TRBD2 identical over 10 bases. This CDR3 has 14 amino acids. Germline assignment: CDR1 SGDLS and CDR2 YYNGEE. Unmatched junction bases numbered 3, after V lost 3 bases and J lost 3 bases. CDR3 bases: TGTGCCAGCAGCGCGGGACTAGCGTTCTACGAGCAGTACTTC. Its translation is CASSAGLAFYEQYF.